The present T cell receptor beta chain was sequenced within a study of cytomegalovirus exposure and HLA in healthy donors. Study information: It was reported in a later analysis that the same platform had been used for the roughly 130 validation repertoires as for the roughly 710 first-cohort repertoires.

Sequencing was performed with immunoSEQ multiplex PCR; in TCRdb, only in-frame clones are kept and a portion is missing. The profile shows about 360,000 clones, roughly 90% of them singletons. The clonotype comes from a woman younger than 30 in good health and CMV-seronegative. The specimen was PBMCs.

The CDR3 region has the DNA TGTGCCAGCAGCCCCTTCGGAGGGGAGACCCAGTACTTC. Amino acid sequence: CASSPFGGETQYF. V and J are TRBV7-9 and TRBJ2-5; tentatively, D is TRBD2 (6 bases). Trimming took off 5 bases at V and 5 bases at J, with 12 bases between the two ends. This CDR3 is built from 13 residues. From germline, CDR1 is SEHNR and CDR2 FQNEAQ (reference sequence).